The 15 T cell receptor beta chains below all came from one sample that was sequenced in a study of T cell changes during pregnancy in multiple sclerosis. Some clones are missing from TCRdb's copy, which holds only in-frame ones; the method was immunoSEQ multiplex PCR. The repertoire holds tens of thousands of clones, with 92% as singletons. The material was CD4+ T cells from peripheral blood mononuclear cells, obtained after pregnancy. The source of these receptors is a female donor with multiple sclerosis, enrolled in a pregnancy study.

The genes are TRBV9 and TRBJ2-2; 9 nucleotides align to TRBD1. This CDR3 is built from 15 residues. With V trimmed by 3 bases and J by 7 bases, 7 bases remained unmatched. Germline CDR1 reads SGDLS; CDR2 reads YYNGEE. The DNA of the CDR3 is TGTGCCAGCAGCGGGATGGGACAGGGTGTCGGGGAGCTGTTTTTT. It yields the protein CASSGMGQGVGELFF.

The chain recombines TRBV19 with TRBJ1-1, with D possibly matching TRBD1 (5 bases). This CDR3 has 12 residues. Germline V gene lookup returns CDR1 LNHDA and CDR2 SQIVND (reference sequence). V lost 3 bases to trimming and J lost 11 bases, with 13 bases between them. The CDR3 DNA follows: TGTGCCAGTAGTATGCGGGGGATGAATGCTTTCTTT. Its translation: CASSMRGMNAFF.

The V call is TRBV30, the J call TRBJ1-4; D gene unclear. This CDR3 is built from 12 residues. Trimming pared 1 base from V and 6 bases from J, leaving 6 bases between. Germline assignment: CDR1 GTSNPN and CDR2 SVGIG (reference sequence). The DNA for the CDR3 is TGTGCCTGGAGTGAACTCTATGAAAAACTGTTTTTT. This gives the protein CAWSELYEKLFF.

This chain connects TRBV6-5 to TRBJ2-3, with 12 bases aligning to TRBD2. Germline values: CDR1 MNHEY, CDR2 SVGAGI. The CDR3 length is 14 residues. V gave up 4 bases and J gave up 8 bases; unmatched junction bases: 4. The CDR3 nucleotides read TGTGCCAGCAGTTTAACTAGCGGGGGGCCTACGCAGTATTTT. Encoded protein: CASSLTSGGPTQYF.

The chain carries TRBV6-5 and TRBJ2-7; 9 bases agree with TRBD1. Germline V gene lookup returns CDR1 MNHEY and CDR2 SVGAGI. The CDR3 is 14 amino acids. J lost 4 bases, V lost 10 bases, and 11 bases had no gene match. The CDR3 DNA reads TGTGCCACCTCGAGGGGACAGGGTCTATACGAGCAGTACTTC. Protein: CATSRGQGLYEQYF.

The chain combines TRBV7-9 with TRBJ1-1, with a tentative D call TRBD1 (5 bases). V was pared by 1 base and J by 1 base, with 10 bases between. CDR1 and CDR2 (germline): SEHNR, FQNEAQ (reference sequence). The CDR3 is made up of 15 amino acids. In DNA, the CDR3 is TGTGCCAGCAGCTTAGAGGGGTACGGGAACACTGAAGCTTTCTTT. This encodes CASSLEGYGNTEAFF. The whole variable domain, filled in from reference TRBV7-9 and TRBJ1-1, reads DTGVSQNPRHKITKRGQNVTFRCDPISEHNRLYWYRQTLGQGPEFLTYFQNEAQLEKSRLLSDRFSAERPKGSFSTLEIQRTEQGDSAMYLCASSLEGYGNTEAFFGQGTRLTVV.

This chain uses TRBV15 with TRBJ1-2, with 9 bases matching TRBD1. V was clipped by 1 base and J by 8 bases; unmatched bases: 8. There are 15 residues in the CDR3. The germline gives CDR1 LNHNV, CDR2 YYDKDF (reference sequence). This CDR3 reads CATSRAETGGRGYTF. CDR3 DNA: TGTGCCACCAGCAGAGCCGAGACAGGGGGTCGGGGCTACACCTTC.

The V call is TRBV5-1, the J call TRBJ1-1, with 7 bases fitting TRBD1. The V gene end was trimmed by 4 bases and the J gene end by 0 bases; junction bases not matched to a gene: 12. Germline V gives CDR1 SGHRS, CDR2 YFSETQ. The CDR3 totals 17 residues. This chain's CDR3 is CASSPGDSFPMNTEAFF. The CDR3 nucleotides are TGCGCCAGCAGCCCGGGGGACAGCTTCCCCATGAACACTGAAGCTTTCTTT.

This clone was detected only a few times. The chain is built from TRBV5-4 and TRBJ1-1; D gene uncertain. CDR1 is SGHNT, CDR2 YYREEE, per germline (reference sequence). This CDR3 has 14 residues. V lost 0 bases and J lost 0, with 6 bases in between. For the CDR3, the DNA is TGTGCCAGCAGCTTGGAACAGATGAACACTGAAGCTTTCTTT. The encoded protein is CASSLEQMNTEAFF. The complete variable domain, with remaining parts taken from reference TRBV5-4 and TRBJ1-1, reads ETGVTQSPTHLIKTRGQQVTLRCSSQSGHNTVSWYQQALGQGPQFIFQYYREEENGRGNFPPRFSGLQFPNYSSELNVNALELDDSALYLCASSLEQMNTEAFFGQGTRLTVV.

This clone was counted only a few times. This chain's CDR3 is CASSDGLYQTYEQYF. CDR3 bases: TGTGCCAGCAGTGATGGGCTCTATCAAACCTACGAGCAGTACTTC. The chain joins TRBV2 to TRBJ2-7; D unclear. V lost 3 bases, J lost 2 bases, and 14 bases lay in between. Germline V gene data show CDR1 as SNHLY and CDR2 as FYNNEI. CDR3 length equals 15 residues.

CDR3 bases: TGTGCCAGTAGTATATGGGCAGGGATTAATTCACCCCTCCACTTT. Protein: CASSIWAGINSPLHF. The V gene is TRBV19, the J gene TRBJ1-6; D might be TRBD1 (5 bases). Germline values: CDR1 LNHDA, CDR2 SQIVND (reference sequence). V gave up 2 bases and J gave up 6 bases, with 11 bases separating them. The CDR3 contains 15 residues.

The rearrangement uses TRBV7-9 and TRBJ2-1; 8 nucleotides match TRBD1. This CDR3 has 17 residues. Looked up from germline, CDR1 is SEHNR and CDR2 is FQNEAQ (reference sequence). The V segment lost 2 bases and the J segment 7 bases; nucleotides outside the gene matches: 13. The CDR3 loop reads CASSLTPSRTGLNEQFF. The CDR3 bases are TGTGCCAGCAGCTTAACCCCCTCGCGGACAGGGCTAAATGAGCAGTTCTTC. Complete variable domain (other parts from reference TRBV7-9 and TRBJ2-1): DTGVSQNPRHKITKRGQNVTFRCDPISEHNRLYWYRQTLGQGPEFLTYFQNEAQLEKSRLLSDRFSAERPKGSFSTLEIQRTEQGDSAMYLCASSLTPSRTGLNEQFFGPGTRLTVL.

In its sample, this clone was seen once. This chain connects TRBV19 to TRBJ1-4; D gene uncertain. Germline V gives CDR1 LNHDA, CDR2 SQIVND (reference sequence). With 5 bases removed from V and 6 bases from J, the gap between germline ends came to 13 bases. This CDR3 contains 14 residues. The CDR3: CASSPRGRDEKLFF. In nucleotides, the CDR3 is TGTGCCAGTAGTCCCCGGGGAAGGGATGAAAAACTGTTTTTT.

This clone has a single count. The V gene is TRBV19, the J gene TRBJ1-2, with 7 bases fitting TRBD1. This CDR3 region has 14 residues. CDR1 is LNHDA and CDR2 is SQIVND in the germline V gene (reference sequence). V lost 2 bases to trimming and J lost 4 bases; unmatched junction nucleotides: 4. The CDR3 loop is CASSITGDLYGYTF. CDR3 nucleotide sequence: TGTGCCAGTAGTATAACAGGGGACCTCTATGGCTACACCTTC. Supplemented by reference TRBV19 and TRBJ1-2, the full variable domain reads DGGITQSPKYLFRKEGQNVTLSCEQNLNHDAMYWYRQDPGQGLRLIYYSQIVNDFQKGDIAEGYSVSREKKESFPLTVTSAQKNPTAFYLCASSITGDLYGYTFGSGTRLTVV.

This clone was recorded only once. The gene calls are TRBV4-3 and TRBJ2-2; 7 bases are a match to TRBD2. Germline CDR1 is LGHNA and CDR2 is YSLEER. Unmatched junction bases numbered 10, after V lost 1 base and J lost 8 bases. CDR3 length: 16 amino acids. The CDR3 region is CASSQGASGFVGELFF. The CDR3 DNA is TGCGCCAGCAGCCAAGGGGCTAGCGGCTTCGTTGGGGAGCTGTTTTTT.